This TCR beta chain was recorded in a study of cytomegalovirus exposure and HLA in healthy donors (dated by TCRdb to the late 2010s). In terms of the full investigation: According to an earlier analysis of a few hundred of the donors, 150 million to 200 million T cells yielded some 120 million unique TCR beta sequences and 276 Gb of sequence data. About 300 gigabases of sequencing data and 78 million or so unique TCR sequences were included in an early release covering about 700 HLA-typed donors. Of the roughly 390 genotyped donors, 80% to 90% were placed in the genetic ancestry cluster associated with self-reported Caucasian donors. The study aimed to test whether cataloging public T cell receptors could reveal signatures of past pathogen exposure. The study profiled the T cell repertoires of under 850 subjects by immunosequencing and related them to cytomegalovirus serostatus. A separate validation cohort of more than 100 different subjects was used in addition to the roughly 670-subject first cohort. To predict cytomegalovirus infection status, the study brought together high-throughput TCR immunosequencing, statistical association of individual TCRs with disease status, and machine learning. A later analysis re-analyzed previously published TCR beta repertoires from hundreds of donors and added high-resolution HLA genotyping to study TCR occurrence patterns. The later analysis used no new phenotypic data to find candidate immune exposures, relying instead on TCR beta sequences and their occurrence across donors. An earlier analysis of 587 of the donors used high-throughput TCR beta sequencing to judge whether each TCR beta V gene segment behaved as functional or pseudogenic. Donor age, sex, ethnicity and CMV serostatus were compiled alongside the repertoire data. A later genetic analysis used genome-wide SNP genotypes for about 60% of the roughly 700 donors, treating that subset as a discovery cohort. Every discovery cohort repertoire had been produced on one sequencing platform. Class I and class II HLA loci were covered by the typing at four-digit resolution. The number of typed donors differed by locus: roughly 629-640 for A, B, C, DRB1 and DQB1; some 500 for DQA1; 606 for DPA1; and some 470 for DPB1. Roughly 5 DR-DQ haplotypes were handled as single units for association and clustering, since linkage in the cohort was strong. Among around 400 genotyped donors of the cohort, an average of about 240,000 unique TCR beta nucleotide sequences was sequenced per donor, of which 15% to 20% were non-productive.

The cohort consisted of some 670 healthy bone marrow donors. At the time of sampling, all cohort members were nominally healthy, though unrecorded immune exposures were likely present. The donor tested CMV seropositive, placing the donor among the 289 seropositive members of the cohort. Each donor provided a peripheral blood sample, and peripheral blood mononuclear cells were used for TCR beta sequencing. The Qiagen DNeasy Blood Extraction Kit was used to extract genomic DNA from the blood cell samples. Overall study results and their limits: A total of 150 to 200 TCR beta chains were listed by the study as associated with cytomegalovirus. A few of the identified cytomegalovirus-associated TCR beta chains were confirmed in vitro to be specific for cytomegalovirus antigens. In a later analysis, HLA-associated TCR beta chains were found to be more clonally expanded and to have lower generation probabilities than equally common non-associated chains. A further reported finding was that TCR beta sequences accurately predicted the HLA-A and HLA-B alleles for most subjects in the first cohort. According to a later analysis, most CMV-associated TCR beta chains appeared to be HLA-restricted, and the HLA associations seemed to be driven largely by CMV exposure. Because counts were too low, seventeen rarely observed V segments, including chromosome 9 orphons, were excluded from the earlier analysis of around 590 of the donors. In this cohort, only TCR beta chains were sequenced, and detectable features were limited by the absence of alpha or paired-chain data. Linkage disequilibrium might explain the correlated functional status among segregating V segments, but an unknown experimental factor could not be ruled out. A later analysis found that TCR association rates varied across HLA loci, with DRB1 alleles showing the most associated TCRs and HLA-C alleles the fewest. The classifier was reported to diagnose cytomegalovirus status with high specificity and sensitivity in both the original and validation cohorts. Because some donors lacked HLA typing at each locus, the association tests relied only on the typed subset. Immune exposure information for the cohort was limited to CMV serostatus. The presence/absence analyses assumed that sequencing depth was roughly uniform across donors, and that assumption may not be true. Strong co-occurrence of HLA alleles, especially DR and DQ, made assigning TCR associations to individual alleles difficult. In a later genetic analysis, a missense DCLRE1C variant was associated with V-gene and J-gene trimming of TCR beta chains, and the association was replicated in an independent cohort. A later analysis reported that several top co-occurrence clusters appeared linked to parvovirus B19, influenza, CMV and Epstein-Barr virus. Specific HLA alleles were associated with 15,000 to 20,000 TCR beta sequences at a false discovery rate of 0.05 in a later analysis. While some public TCRs were present in many individuals, most TCR sequences turned up only very rarely across donors. The sequencing pipeline was judged likely to have produced a cluster of highly shared sequence variants as a technical artifact. An earlier analysis of approximately 540 of the donors showed that most TCR beta V segments appeared in productive rearrangements either about 90% or about 30% of the time, which broadly matched IMGT annotations. A later genetic analysis reported fewer N-insertions in productive TCRs among donors in an Asian-associated ancestry cluster than the roughly 700-donor mean. The authors suggested that the approach could potentially be extended to other disease states and immunological phenotypes.

In this sample, this clone turned up a few times. No antigen is known for it. One base away there is no much larger clone; base qualities are not given. The library was produced with the immunoSEQ multiplex PCR assay. A mixture of 60 forward primers for TCR Vbeta segments and 13 reverse primers for TCR Jbeta segments was used in the multiplex PCR. Amplification of the CDR3 region of rearranged TCR beta genes was performed with a multiplex PCR assay on genomic DNA. Amplified TCR beta libraries were sequenced as 87-base-pair reads on the Illumina HiSeq System. The study's processing was this. In a later analysis, roughly 80 million unique TCR beta chains were counted across the 650 to 750 repertoires, and roughly 11 million of these chains were shared by at least two donors. Raw reads were error-corrected and collapsed into unique sequences by a nearest-neighbor algorithm in which closely related sequences were merged to remove PCR and sequencing errors. Alignment of CDR3 sequences to IMGT reference sequences was used to assign V, D and J gene segments. For a sequence to be retained, a match of at least six nucleotides to both a V gene segment and a J gene segment was required. Rearrangements were classified as productive when the CDR3 lacked stop codons and remained in frame with V and J, and all other rearrangements were classified as non-productive. CDR3 was defined by IMGT convention, running from the second conserved V-encoded cysteine to the conserved J-encoded phenylalanine. The earlier analysis of 587 of the donors excluded sequences that lacked an unambiguous match to a single V gene segment. An earlier analysis of several hundred of the donors classified V segments as functional when productive rearrangements were above 56.7% and as segregating when the standard deviation between donors was above 5%. A statistical classification framework was built for diagnosing cytomegalovirus status from the catalog of TCR beta chain sequences. V and J gene assignment, in a later analysis, came from comparing TCR nucleotide sequences with IMGT/GENE-DB human TR gene sequences. A later analysis assigned CDR3 sequences and most-parsimonious VDJ recombination scenarios with the TCRdist pipeline. A later analysis defined each TCR beta chain by its CDR3 amino acid sequence plus V-gene family, and excluded reads lacking a unique V-gene family. A later analysis removed over 500 highly shared, low-generation-probability nucleotide sequences to deal with suspected cross-contamination and a sequencing artifact. In a later analysis, a clonal expansion index for each public chain was calculated from normalized within-repertoire ranks of inferred template counts. In a later analysis, generation probabilities were computed with a VDJ recombination model fitted to out-of-frame rearrangements, and the resulting probabilities were checked against IGoR. A later analysis scored TCR-TCR, TCR-HLA and TCR-CMV co-occurrence with hypergeometric tests, applying a repertoire-size bias correction to TCR pairs. To estimate false discovery rates, a later analysis permuted the HLA or CMV assignments 20 times. In a later analysis, co-occurring TCRs were grouped with DBSCAN, and TCRdist sequence similarity was added when clustering was performed within HLA-allele-positive subsets. For co-occurrence clustering, repertoires with fewer than 30,000 or more than 120,000 public chains were excluded, along with roughly 5 repertoires with anomalous nucleotide sharing. Drawn from immuneACCESS, this table holds only the in-frame rearrangements with V and J called that TCRdb kept. Clones are partly lost; checked studies trace under half to an unresolved V gene and leave the rest unexplained. The DNA gave D and trimming, while V, J and clone size come from that table. The sample table contains over 250,000 clones; only one count was recorded for roughly 85% of them. Of the sample, less than 4.5% is held by the ten largest clones.

The sequencing input was PBMCs. The sequence was obtained from a man aged 40-49 years in good health and CMV-seropositive.

The CDR3 region: CASSSPRGAAYEQYF. The sequenced DNA: TGTGCCAGCAGTTCCCCTCGGGGGGCAGCCTACGAGCAGTACTTC. The chain joins TRBV28 to TRBJ2-7; possibly the D gene is TRBD2, per 7 matching bases. CDR1 and CDR2 were assigned from the germline V gene as MDHEN and SYDVKM. Inclusive of the bounding cysteine and phenylalanine, the CDR3 is 15 residues long. The DNA shown is the 45-base CDR3, in frame from base 1. Cut back by 4 bases and 2 bases, the V and J ends lie 15 bases apart. Outside the CDR3, residues come from the reference TRBV28 and TRBJ2-7 proteins, so the full variable domain is: DVKVTQSSRYLVKRTGEKVFLECVQDMDHENMFWYRQDPGLGLRLIYFSYDVKMKEKGDIPEGYSVSREKKERFSLILESASTNQTSMYLCASSSPRGAAYEQYFGPGTRLTVT.